This T cell receptor beta chain comes out of a study of T-cell reconstitution after alpha-beta-depleted transplantation in children. Findings and limits, study-wide: Several patients had high TCRbeta diversity at day 60; it came from surviving recipient T cells and thymic progenitors. Several hundred rapidly expanded clones from non-depleted graft cells reportedly supplied alpha-beta T cells about two months post-transplant. Hyperexpanded clones declined; after one year, newly produced T cells mostly supplied diversity.

The CDR3 loop spans 17 amino acids. V was clipped by 0 bases and J by 0 bases, with 10 bases between them. Germline CDR1 reads SGHRS; CDR2 reads YFSETQ. The TCRbeta library incorporated unique molecular identifiers. TCRdb passed the PCR reads through MiXCR, listing each CDR3 protein once. The sample includes more than 400,000 distinct CDR3 sequences, 43% of them seen just once. This clonotype was counted many times. What it recognizes is unknown. The sequenced sample was PBMCs, obtained before TCRalphabeta/CD19-depleted stem cell transplant. This TCR came from a girl aged 2-10 years with aplastic anemia, due to receive a stem cell transplant. The rearrangement links TRBV5-1 to TRBJ2-6; D is unclear. The CDR3 is CASSLGILNSGANVLTF. In DNA form, the CDR3 reads TGCGCCAGCAGCTTGGGGATCCTTAACTCTGGGGCCAACGTCCTGACTTTC.